This T cell receptor (beta chain) was captured in a study of monozygotic twins with inflammatory bowel disease. General study findings and limits: Inverse Simpson values showed less TCRbeta diversity in IBD patients than in their healthy co-twins. Differing T cell subtypes remained indistinguishable.

The CDR3 covers 14 residues. In germline, CDR1 is LGHNA, CDR2 YSLEER. Each TCR library used roughly 3,500 ng of total RNA. No DNA is given; TCRdb re-called the 5' RACE reads and lists each CDR3 protein once. This sample's clone table lists approximately 340,000 distinct CDR3 sequences. To note about this clonotype: Its cognate antigen is unknown.

The chain employs TRBV4-3 and TRBJ1-1; the TCRdb D gene call, TRBD1, has no DNA to confirm it. This receptor was obtained from a human donor with ulcerative colitis or Crohn's disease, or a healthy co-twin of an affected twin (not recorded which). Sequencing was performed on blood. CDR3 loop: CASSLRLQGAEAFF.